These T cell receptor beta chains were read from a single sample in a study of cytomegalovirus exposure and HLA in healthy donors. Assay: immunoSEQ multiplex PCR; the TCRdb copy retains only in-frame clones and omits some. The data show 120,000 to 150,000 clones, nearly 80% seen once. The sequencing sample was made of PBMCs. The source of these receptors is a male donor in good health and CMV-seronegative. Each CDR3 is given with its conserved first and last residue.

v_gene	j_gene	CDR3aa
TRBV7-2	TRBJ2-1	CASSPQRNEQFF
TRBV9	TRBJ2-7	CASSVMGDSTYEQYF
TRBV5-5	TRBJ2-5	CASSWGTEQETQYF
TRBV4-3	TRBJ2-4	CASSQDSSSWNIQYF
TRBV11-2	TRBJ2-5	CASSFNRVEGETQYF
TRBV6-6	TRBJ2-5	CASSYWGGTGDKQYF
TRBV30	TRBJ2-7	CAADRESSYEQYF
TRBV7-9	TRBJ1-3	CASSPLGSTIYF
TRBV29-1	TRBJ2-1	CSVVSGTYNEQFF
TRBV7-2	TRBJ1-1	CASSSGAEAEAFF
TRBV7-8	TRBJ2-6	CASSLILAGQGAAGANVLTF
TRBV6-5	TRBJ1-1	CASSLEGEVTEAFF
TRBV19	TRBJ1-2	CASSITTVPERDNYGYTF
TRBV6-1	TRBJ1-1	CASSELSGANTEAFF